The 20 T cell receptor beta chains below all came from one sample that was sequenced in a study of regulatory T cells in long-lasting Graves disease. Time point specified: newly diagnosed GD, antithyroid drugs for less than 3 months. RNA isolated from PBMCs was used to make the TCR library. Arm-PCR with iRepertoire HTBI primers amplified the CDR3 regions for these TCR beta libraries. TCRdb reprocessed the multiplex PCR reads via MiXCR and lists one record per CDR3 protein. The sample gives a few hundred thousand distinct CDR3 sequences, 12% of which show up once; about 19% is in the top ten. The data were also submitted as part of a second study, on T cells in Graves' hyperthyroidism and ophthalmopathy.

Here the sequenced sample was peripheral blood mononuclear cells (PBMCs), taken at new diagnosis, from a patient treated with antithyroid drugs. Receptors originate from a woman aged 18-30 years with Graves disease.

This clonotype was seen many times. The chain couples TRBV29-1 to TRBJ2-1; a weak D match, TRBD2 (6 bases). In germline, CDR1 is SQVTM, CDR2 ANQGSEA. The CDR3 loop spans 16 amino acids. V lost 4 bases to trimming and J lost 4 bases, with 20 bases between them. CDR3 region: CSVGGDRGSVYNEQFF. In DNA form, the CDR3 reads TGCAGCGTTGGAGGGGACCGGGGGTCGGTTTACAATGAGCAGTTCTTC.

This clonotype was seen at least ten times. The V call is TRBV2, the J call TRBJ2-7; D unresolved. The germline gives CDR1 SNHLY, CDR2 FYNNEI. The CDR3 extends over 11 amino acids. The germline V and J ends were trimmed by 6 bases and 0 bases, with 3 bases remaining between them. CDR3 sequence: CASRDSYEQYV. The DNA of the CDR3 is TGTGCCAGCAGGGACTCCTACGAGCAGTACGTC.

This clonotype showed up many times. The chain uses TRBV6-2 or TRBV6-3 and TRBJ2-1; D is ambiguous. From germline, CDR1 is MNHEY and CDR2 SVGEGT. The V and J ends lost 2 bases and 0 bases respectively, with 14 bases between them. The CDR3 is 17 amino acids. The CDR3 nucleotides read TGTGCCAGCAGTTACCCCCTTCCCCTCCGCTCCTACAATGAGCAGTTCTTC. Amino acid sequence: CASSYPLPLRSYNEQFF.

This clonotype was counted many times. The J gene is TRBJ2-5, the V gene TRBV28, with 11 bases identical to TRBD2. The CDR3 is 15 residues long. V dropped 5 bases and J dropped 7; count of bases not matched to a gene: 9. The germline CDR1 and CDR2 sequences are MDHEN and SYDVKM. The chain's CDR3 is CASSPTSGGVGTQYF. The CDR3 DNA is TGTGCCAGCAGTCCTACTAGCGGGGGAGTTGGGACCCAGTACTTC.

This clonotype occurred many times. The genes are TRBV10-3 and TRBJ2-7; D is possibly TRBD2 (6 bases). This CDR3 is built from 15 residues. V was shortened by 1 base and J by 10 bases, with 20 bases between the two germline ends. The V gene's germline CDR1 is ENHRY and CDR2 SYGVKD. The CDR3 reads CAISELEGGPGPQYF. In nucleotides, the CDR3 is TGTGCCATCAGTGAGTTGGAGGGTGGGCCGGGCCCTCAGTACTTC.

This clonotype was found many times. The chain recombines TRBV12-3 or TRBV12-4 with TRBJ1-5; tentative D call: TRBD1 (5 bases). V was shortened by 6 bases and J by 3 bases, with 15 bases between the two germline ends. The CDR3 covers 15 residues. CDR3 sequence reads: CASRFGGGYNQPQHF. CDR3 nucleotides: TGTGCCAGCAGGTTCGGGGGGGGTTACAATCAGCCCCAGCATTTT.

This clonotype was found many times. This chain joins TRBV12-3 or TRBV12-4 and TRBJ1-1, with D possibly being TRBD1 (5 bases). With 3 bases removed from V and 5 bases from J, the gap between germline ends came to 13 bases. This CDR3 has 14 residues. CDR3 nucleotide sequence: TGTGCCAGCAGTTTTGGGGTACGGGGGACTGAAGCTTTCTTT. Its protein is CASSFGVRGTEAFF.

This clonotype was seen repeatedly, ten times or more. The chain combines TRBV10-3 with TRBJ1-1; 7 positions match TRBD1. This CDR3 region has 15 residues. The V segment lost 5 bases and the J segment 3 bases; nucleotides outside the gene matches: 9. The germline CDR1 and CDR2 sequences are ENHRY and SYGVKD. The DNA of the CDR3 is TGTGCCATCAGTTCCGGACAGGAGAGTCACACTGAAGCTTTCTTT. It encodes CAISSGQESHTEAFF.

This clonotype turned up a few times. The chain recombines TRBV6-1 with TRBJ2-2, with 7 bases that match TRBD1. Germline trimming cut 5 bases from V and 4 bases from J; bases unmatched to any gene: 10. CDR3 length equals 16 residues. Germline-derived CDR1 and CDR2 are MNHNS and SASEGT. CDR3 nucleotide sequence: TGTGCCAGCAGTCGATTAGGACAGGCCACCACCGGGGAGCTGTTTTTT. Translating it yields CASSRLGQATTGELFF.

The V call is TRBV6-2 or TRBV6-3, the J call TRBJ1-2; D remains ambiguous. Per germline, CDR1 MNHEY and CDR2 SVGEGT. The CDR3 runs 13 residues. V shed 2 bases and J shed 8 bases, with 12 bases lying between them. DNA for the CDR3: TGTGCCAGCAGTTACAGTCTAGGGAACGGCTACACCTTC. Amino acids: CASSYSLGNGYTF.

This clonotype occurred a few times. With a much larger clone just one base away, this may be a read error. The V and J genes are TRBV11-2 and TRBJ1-1; maybe TRBD1 (5 bases). This CDR3 has 14 amino acids. The germline V gene encodes CDR1 SGHAT and CDR2 FQNNGV. CDR3 bases: TGTGCCAGCACCTCGTGGGGGTTTAACACTGAAGCTCTCTTT. Its protein product is CASTSWGFNTEALF.

This clonotype was counted between two and nine times. The V and J genes are TRBV7-9 and TRBJ2-1, with TRBD2 matching over 12 bases. Germline CDR1 is SEHNR and CDR2 is FQNEAQ (reference sequence). The V segment lost 5 bases and the J segment 4 bases; nucleotides outside the gene matches: 3. The CDR3 is made up of 15 amino acids. CDR3 coding DNA: TGTGCCAGCAGCCGGACTAGCGGGAAATACAATGAGCAGTTCTTC. Residues: CASSRTSGKYNEQFF.

This clonotype was recorded many times. The chain couples TRBV7-8 to TRBJ1-1; D perhaps matches TRBD1 (5 bases). Trimming removed 5 bases from V and 3 bases from J, with 13 bases in between. CDR3 length equals 14 residues. The germline gives CDR1 SGHVS, CDR2 FQNEAQ. In DNA form, the CDR3 reads TGTGCCAGCAGCCCCCAGGGCGGGGACACTGAAGCTTTCTTT. It yields the protein CASSPQGGDTEAFF.

This clonotype was seen repeatedly, ten times or more. The rearrangement uses TRBV20-1 and TRBJ1-1; D possibly corresponds to TRBD1 (6 bases). V dropped 3 bases and J dropped 4 bases, with 15 bases sitting between them. This CDR3 has 14 amino acids. CDR1 DFQATT and CDR2 SNEGSKA come from the germline V gene (reference sequence). CDR3 in DNA: TGCAGTGCTAGGTCGGGGGCAAGGGTCACTGAAGCTTTCTTT. It translates to CSARSGARVTEAFF.

The CDR3 DNA follows: TGTGCCAGCAGCGTTGGGACCTCCGCAACTAATGAAAAACTGTTTTTT. Amino acids: CASSVGTSATNEKLFF. V gene TRBV9 combines with J gene TRBJ1-4; D perhaps matches TRBD1 (5 bases). Germline loops: CDR1 SGDLS, CDR2 YYNGEE. The ends were cut back, 2 bases at V and 0 bases at J, with 11 bases in the middle. This CDR3 region has 16 residues.

There are a few counts of this clonotype. The V and J genes are TRBV2 and TRBJ1-2; D unclear. The V and J ends lost 4 bases and 6 bases respectively, with 18 bases between them. The V gene's germline CDR1 is SNHLY and CDR2 FYNNEI. This CDR3 comprises 15 residues. The CDR3 reads CASSVFVGIGDGYTF. CDR3 coding DNA: TGTGCCAGCAGTGTTTTTGTCGGGATTGGAGATGGCTACACCTTC.

This clonotype was seen ten or more times. V usage is TRBV27 and J usage is TRBJ2-5; tentatively, D is TRBD2 (5 bases). The germline CDR1 and CDR2 sequences are MNHEY and SMNVEV (reference sequence). There are 22 residues in the CDR3. The ends were cut back, 8 bases at V and 0 bases at J, with 37 bases in the middle. The CDR3 loop reads CASETARLPTPDPLLYQETQYF. Here the CDR3 DNA reads TGTGCCAGCGAAACGGCCCGACTACCCACGCCCGACCCACTACTTTACCAAGAGACCCAGTACTTC.

This clonotype was seen a handful of times. CDR3 in DNA: TGCGCCAGCAGCCATGGGGAGTCCTACGAGCAGTACTTC. This gives the protein CASSHGESYEQYF. The gene calls are TRBV4-1 and TRBJ2-7; a weak D match, TRBD2 (5 bases). The V and J ends lost 3 bases and 1 base respectively, with 7 bases between them. Germline V gives CDR1 MGHRA, CDR2 YSYEKL. The CDR3 has 13 residues.

The CDR3 coding sequence is TGTGCCAGCAGCTTAGAGGGGACTAGCGGGGGGAATGAGCAGTTCTTC. Translated: CASSLEGTSGGNEQFF. The chain employs TRBV7-3 and TRBJ2-1; 15 nucleotides align to TRBD2. This CDR3 comprises 16 residues. Germline CDR1 SGHTA, CDR2 FQGTGA. The J segment lost 7 bases and the V segment lost 2 bases, leaving 3 bases of the junction unmatched.

V gene TRBV27 combines with J gene TRBJ1-4; D is undetermined. Trimming pared 3 bases from V and 8 bases from J, leaving 1 base between. Per the germline V gene, CDR1 is MNHEY and CDR2 is SMNVEV (reference sequence). The CDR3 contains 10 residues. This CDR3 is CASSFEKLFF. Written as DNA, the CDR3 is TGTGCCAGCAGTTTCGAAAAACTGTTTTTT.